The 7 T cell receptor beta chains below all came from one sample that was sequenced in a study of cytomegalovirus exposure and HLA in healthy donors. PCR primers comprised 60 Vbeta and 13 Jbeta primers. TCRdb's table, derived via immunoSEQ multiplex PCR, lists solely in-frame clones and lacks some. The sample spans some 30,000 clones; the ten largest clones claim roughly 3.5%. Sequencing used PBMCs. Receptor source: a man aged 35-49 years in good health and CMV-seronegative.

This chain's CDR3 is CASSGKREGEGNIQYF. The CDR3 DNA follows: TGCGCCAGCAGTGGAAAGCGGGAGGGGGAGGGAAACATTCAGTACTTC. The chain recombines TRBV10-2 with TRBJ2-4, with 10 bases that match TRBD2. V trimming: 4 bases; J trimming: 6 bases; junction bases outside the gene matches: 9. Germline values: CDR1 WSHSY, CDR2 SAAADI. The CDR3 is 16 amino acids.

V and J are TRBV9 and TRBJ2-5; 8 nucleotides match TRBD2. This CDR3 comprises 16 residues. The V segment lost 0 bases and the J segment 2 bases; nucleotides outside the gene matches: 6. CDR1 SGDLS and CDR2 YYNGEE come from the germline V gene. The CDR3 region has the DNA TGTGCCAGCAGCGTAGCTCCGGGACTAGGTCAAGAGACCCAGTACTTC. This gives the protein CASSVAPGLGQETQYF. Full variable domain (rest looked up from reference TRBV9 and TRBJ2-5): DSGVTQTPKHLITATGQRVTLRCSPRSGDLSVYWYQQSLDQGLQFLIQYYNGEERAKGNILERFSAQQFPDLHSELNLSSLELGDSALYFCASSVAPGLGQETQYFGPGTRLLVL.

In DNA, the CDR3 is TGTGCCAGCAGCTTGACTAGCGGGAGCTACGAGCAGTACTTC. Protein sequence: CASSLTSGSYEQYF. The chain is built from TRBV7-9 and TRBJ2-7, with TRBD2 matching over 12 bases. V shed 3 bases and J 3 bases; nucleotides not matched to a gene: 0. Germline loops: CDR1 SEHNR, CDR2 FQNEAQ (reference sequence). This CDR3 is built from 14 residues.

CDR3 sequence (DNA): TGTGCCAGCAGCCCGATCACTAGCGGGTTCTACGAGCAGTACTTC. Protein: CASSPITSGFYEQYF. V usage is TRBV5-6 and J usage is TRBJ2-7; TRBD2 matches at 9 bases. CDR1 SGHDT and CDR2 YYEEEE come from the germline V gene. The J segment lost 3 bases and the V segment lost 4 bases, leaving 8 bases of the junction unmatched. CDR3 size: 15 residues.

V gene TRBV9 combines with J gene TRBJ2-4; 10 bases agree with TRBD2. Germline CDR1 and CDR2: SGDLS and YYNGEE. V gave up 0 bases and J gave up 6 bases; unmatched junction bases: 9. The CDR3 spans 17 residues. The CDR3 coding sequence is TGTGCCAGCAGCGTAGGGGCTAGCGGGAGCCTTGGAAACATTCAGTACTTC. This encodes CASSVGASGSLGNIQYF.

The chain uses TRBV6-5 and TRBJ1-2, with TRBD1 matching over 7 bases. V was pared by 0 bases and J by 4 bases, with 8 bases of the junction left unmatched. Germline loops: CDR1 MNHEY, CDR2 SVGAGI. The CDR3 runs to 16 residues. The CDR3: CASSYSRGGRGYGYTF. CDR3 sequence (DNA): TGTGCCAGCAGTTACTCGAGAGGGGGCCGGGGCTATGGCTACACCTTC.

The chain is built from TRBV5-6 and TRBJ1-2; possibly TRBD1 for D (6 bases). CDR1 SGHDT and CDR2 YYEEEE come from the germline V gene. Trimming pared 0 bases from V and 8 bases from J, leaving 14 bases between. The CDR3 is 14 amino acids. The chain's CDR3 is CASSLGSAGVGYTF. The CDR3 DNA follows: TGTGCCAGCAGCTTGGGTTCGGCAGGGGTGGGCTACACCTTC.